This entry describes one TCR beta chain. What antigen it recognizes has not been identified. The record has no base qualities; no much larger clone is one base away. The data are from a study of technical replicates of blood from a handful of donors (dated by TCRdb to about 2017). Library preparation used the immunoSEQ multiplex PCR assay. The table was pulled from immuneACCESS by TCRdb, which kept in-frame rearrangements only. Such tables lose some clones; where checked, under half of the loss comes from unresolved V genes, and the rest has no known cause. Within this sample are over 50,000 clones, with 70% to 90% of them counted one time only. The ten biggest clones cover 5.2% of the sample. At the junction V is shortened by 4 bases and J by 1 base, with 20 bases in between. The germline V gene encodes CDR1 SGHNT and CDR2 YYREEE (reference sequence). Inclusive of the bounding cysteine and phenylalanine, the CDR3 is 17 residues long. The entry retains the CDR3 DNA only, 51 bases that are in frame from base 1.

This TCR was sampled from a human donor in good health. Some clones in this sample may be carry-over from other donors' samples. The sequencing input was PBMCs. Recombination connected TRBV5-4 to TRBJ2-5; TRBD2 might be the D gene, on 6 matching bases. The CDR3 here reads CASSPSMAGKVQETQYF. The DNA is TGTGCCAGCAGCCCGTCCATGGCGGGAAAGGTCCAAGAGACCCAGTACTTC.